This T cell receptor beta chain was captured in a study of blood T cells in healthy people across ages. A sample-barcoded 5' primer and a J-beta primer mix were used in a second PCR of roughly 7 to 11 cycles. TCRdb used MiXCR to reprocess the 5' RACE reads, holding one entry per CDR3 protein. The sample includes roughly 700,000 distinct CDR3 sequences, about 52% of them seen just once. The germline gives CDR1 MNHEY, CDR2 SVGEGT. This CDR3 is 14 amino acids long. The rearrangement joins TRBV6-2 or TRBV6-3 to TRBJ2-1, with 7 bases that match TRBD2. The J call may be mistaken, given a closer DNA end match to TRBJ2-7. The clonotype originates from an older woman in good health. The specimen sequenced was blood. CDR3 region: CASTESGITNEQYF. The CDR3, as DNA: TGTGCCAGCACCGAAAGCGGGATAACCAACGAGCAGTACTTC.